The 24 T cell receptor beta chains reported below all come from one sample, sequenced in a study of blood T cells in healthy people across ages. Together with a sample-barcoded 5' primer, a J-beta primer mix was included in a second PCR lasting 7 to 11 cycles. TCRdb ran MiXCR on the 5' RACE reads and lists one entry per CDR3 protein. The sample carries around 990,000 distinct CDR3 sequences, almost 25% recorded once. The data also belong to a second study, concerning T cells of mothers and their children.

The specimen was blood. The receptors were sampled from a girl aged 2 to 10 in good health.

The V and J genes are TRBV7-2 and TRBJ2-1; 7 bases align to TRBD1. The V gene's germline CDR1 is SGHTA and CDR2 FQGNSA. J gave up 4 bases and V 0 bases, and 3 bases lay outside the gene matches. The CDR3 has 15 amino acids. The CDR3 is CASSLARDSYNEQFF. The CDR3 nucleotides read TGTGCCAGCAGCTTAGCCCGGGACAGTTACAATGAGCAGTTCTTC.

This clonotype was observed a handful of times. The V call is TRBV14, the J call TRBJ1-2, with D hard to call. V lost 0 bases to trimming and J lost 5 bases, with 16 bases between them. The CDR3 spans 16 residues. Germline CDR1 reads SGHDN; CDR2 reads FVKESK. In DNA form, the CDR3 reads TGTGCCAGCAGCCAAGATCAGGATTTTTTAGGGTATGGCTACACCTTC. Protein: CASSQDQDFLGYGYTF. The variable domain in full, with the rest retrieved from reference TRBV14 and TRBJ1-2, is EAGVTQFPSHSVIEKGQTVTLRCDPISGHDNLYWYRRVMGKEIKFLLHFVKESKQDESGMPNNRFLAERTGGTYSTLKVQPAELEDSGVYFCASSQDQDFLGYGYTFGSGTRLTVV.

This clonotype has a handful of counts. The chain uses TRBV7-2 and TRBJ1-2; no clear D gene. V lost 8 bases and J lost 1, with 11 bases in between. The length of the CDR3 is 13 residues. Germline V gene lookup returns CDR1 SGHTA and CDR2 FQGNSA. CDR3 loop: CASRLAGNYGYTF. The CDR3 DNA reads TGTGCCAGCCGGTTAGCTGGTAACTATGGCTACACCTTC.

Comments on this clonotype: The junction and the germline gene differ at one end; a read error may be behind it. This sequence joins TRBV12-3 or TRBV12-4 and TRBJ1-1, with 10 bases matching TRBD1. The CDR3 is 15 residues long. In DNA form, the CDR3 reads TGTGCCAGCAGCCCAAGGACAGGGGGAAACACTGGAGCTTTCTTT. Encoded protein: CASSPRTGGNTGAFF.

The chain recombines TRBV11-2 with TRBJ2-5, with 7 nucleotides matching TRBD2. Unmatched junction bases numbered 12, after V lost 3 bases and J lost 2 bases. The CDR3 consists of 17 residues. The germline V gene encodes CDR1 SGHAT and CDR2 FQNNGV. This chain's CDR3 is CASSLPRGSGYQETQYF. CDR3 in DNA: TGTGCCAGCAGCTTGCCCCGTGGTAGCGGGTATCAAGAGACCCAGTACTTC.

The chain recombines TRBV4-1 with TRBJ1-1; a possible D gene is TRBD1 (6 bases). The germline V and J ends were trimmed by 1 base and 2 bases, with 11 bases remaining between them. The V gene's germline CDR1 is MGHRA and CDR2 YSYEKL. The CDR3 length is 15 residues. CDR3 sequence (DNA): TGCGCCAGCAGCCAAGCTACAGGGAGAAACACTGAAGCTTTCTTT. This codes for CASSQATGRNTEAFF.

This clonotype was detected a few times. The chain links TRBV24-1 to TRBJ2-1; tentatively, D is TRBD2 (6 bases). The V gene lost 5 bases and the J gene lost 4 bases, with 17 bases spanning the gap. The CDR3 extends over 16 amino acids. Germline assignment: CDR1 KGHDR and CDR2 SFDVKD. DNA of the CDR3: TGTGCCACCAGTGGTGCAGCGGGCAAACTTTACAATGAGCAGTTCTTC. This translates into CATSGAAGKLYNEQFF.

This clonotype has more than one count but fewer than ten. Written as DNA, the CDR3 is TGTGCCAGCAGCCCAGAGCGGGCCTCCTACAATGAGCAGTTCTTC. Its translation: CASSPERASYNEQFF. This sequence joins TRBV3-1 and TRBJ2-1; tentative D call: TRBD2 (6 bases). Germline V gene data show CDR1 as LGHDT and CDR2 as YNNKEL (reference sequence). The CDR3 consists of 15 residues. Trimming removed 4 bases from V and 0 bases from J, with 10 bases in between.

This clonotype was recorded only once. Sequence at one end of the junction differs from germline and may be a read error. The gene calls are TRBV10-3 and TRBJ2-7; no firm D call. Germline V gives CDR1 ENHRY, CDR2 SYGVKD. The CDR3 is 13 amino acids. CDR3 bases: TGTGCCATCAGTGGTGGGTCAACCTACGACCAGTACTTC. This codes for CAISGGSTYDQYF.

The genes are TRBV12-3 or TRBV12-4 and TRBJ2-2; D not certain. Between the trimmed V and J ends, which lost 3 bases and 6 bases, there was a span of 11 bases. The length of the CDR3 is 14 residues. The CDR3 loop is CASSFLTASGELFF. The CDR3 region has the DNA TGTGCCAGCAGTTTTTTGACGGCATCCGGGGAGCTGTTTTTT.

The genes are TRBV20-1 and TRBJ2-1, with 10 bases matching TRBD2. The CDR3 runs 15 residues. Germline CDR1 is DFQATT and CDR2 is SNEGSKA (reference sequence). The V segment lost 6 bases and the J segment 2 bases; nucleotides outside the gene matches: 7. CDR3 amino acids: CSAWTSGRPYNEQFF. For the CDR3, the DNA is TGCAGTGCCTGGACTAGCGGTAGGCCCTACAATGAGCAGTTCTTC.

This clonotype was counted a few times. This chain joins TRBV3-1 and TRBJ1-2, with D unclear. This CDR3 comprises 14 residues. V was pared by 1 base and J by 4 bases, with 10 bases between. CDR1 is LGHDT and CDR2 is YNNKEL in the germline V gene (reference sequence). CDR3 sequence reads: CASSQVERPYGYTF. CDR3 DNA: TGTGCCAGCAGCCAAGTTGAGAGACCCTATGGCTACACCTTC.

On this clonotype: One end of the junction is discordant with germline, which a read error may explain. The chain couples TRBV7-9 to TRBJ1-1; tentative D call: TRBD1 (6 bases). The CDR3 covers 15 residues. Germline V gene lookup returns CDR1 SEHNR and CDR2 FQNEAQ (reference sequence). CDR3 protein: CASSTDGQSNTEAFF. The CDR3 DNA sequence: TGCGCCAGCAGCACGGATGGACAGTCTAACACTGAAGCTTTCTTT.

The J gene is TRBJ2-5, the V gene TRBV29-1, with 11 bases identical to TRBD1. The end of the DNA is better explained by TRBJ2-7, so the J call may be wrong. This CDR3 has 14 residues. CDR1 SQVTM and CDR2 ANQGSEA come from the germline V gene. The chain's CDR3 is CSAAGQGATYEQYF. The DNA of the CDR3 is TGCAGCGCCGCCGGACAGGGGGCCACCTACGAGCAGTACTTC.

This clonotype was seen a few times. This chain uses TRBV10-3 with TRBJ2-7; D is perhaps TRBD1 (5 bases). The CDR3 runs to 15 residues. Germline-derived CDR1 and CDR2 are ENHRY and SYGVKD. Trimming took 4 bases from V and 0 from J, leaving 13 bases between them. The CDR3 DNA sequence: TGTGCCATCAGTGGTCAGGGAACGAGCTCCTACGAGCAGTACTTC. Amino acids: CAISGQGTSSYEQYF.

This clonotype showed up just a few times. The rearrangement uses TRBV12-3 or TRBV12-4 and TRBJ2-7; D may be TRBD1 or TRBD2 (5 bases each). Judging by the DNA end, TRBJ2-5 fits better; the J call may be wrong. The CDR3 consists of 15 residues. CDR3 region: CASSSLGVAKETQYF. CDR3 sequence (DNA): TGTGCCAGCAGTTCCCTGGGGGTCGCTAAAGAGACCCAGTACTTC.

V is TRBV6-6 and J is TRBJ2-5; TRBD1 is a possible D gene (5 bases). Trimming pared 1 base from V and 0 bases from J, leaving 6 bases between. Per germline, CDR1 MNHNY and CDR2 SVGAGI (reference sequence). The CDR3 totals 14 residues. CDR3 residues: CASSYYRNQETQYF. DNA of the CDR3: TGTGCCAGCAGTTACTACAGGAACCAAGAGACCCAGTACTTC.

This chain uses TRBV13 with TRBJ1-1; 11 bases line up with TRBD1. The CDR3 extends over 14 amino acids. The germline CDR1 and CDR2 sequences are PRHDT and FYEKMQ (reference sequence). The J segment lost 5 bases and the V segment lost 4 bases, leaving 3 bases of the junction unmatched. The DNA for the CDR3 is TGTGCCAGCAGCTCGGACAGGGGGCAAACTGAAGCTTTCTTT. Protein sequence: CASSSDRGQTEAFF.

The rearrangement uses TRBV3-1 and TRBJ2-3; 9 bases align to TRBD2. Looked up from germline, CDR1 is LGHDT and CDR2 is YNNKEL (reference sequence). With 0 bases clipped from V and 2 bases from J, the junction kept 6 bases outside the gene matches. The CDR3 covers 17 residues. This CDR3 is CASSQDWLAGFTDTQYF. DNA for the CDR3: TGTGCCAGCAGCCAAGATTGGCTAGCGGGATTCACAGATACGCAGTATTTT.

This chain links TRBV29-1 with TRBJ2-7, with no clear D. Per the germline V gene, CDR1 is SQVTM and CDR2 is ANQGSEA. This CDR3 is 15 amino acids long. Trimming shortened V by 5 bases and J by 2 bases, and 19 bases separated the two germline ends. The CDR3, as DNA: TGCAGCGTTATGGCACCCGTCGGATTCCCCTACGAGCAGTACTTC. Translated: CSVMAPVGFPYEQYF.

The J gene is TRBJ1-2, the V gene TRBV7-9; maybe TRBD1 (6 bases). V lost 5 bases to trimming and J lost 6 bases, with 10 bases between them. CDR1 SEHNR and CDR2 FQNEAQ come from the germline V gene (reference sequence). There are 12 residues in the CDR3. CDR3 residues: CASSPYRDGYTF. The CDR3 DNA sequence: TGTGCCAGCAGCCCCTACAGGGATGGCTACACCTTC.

This CDR3 is CASSFGGFGFDEQFF. The CDR3, as DNA: TGTGCCAGCAGCTTCGGGGGGTTCGGGTTCGATGAGCAGTTCTTC. V is TRBV7-9 and J is TRBJ2-1, with TRBD2 matching over 7 bases. Germline CDR1 reads SEHNR; CDR2 reads FQNEAQ (reference sequence). Unmatched junction bases numbered 10, after V lost 3 bases and J lost 8 bases. The CDR3 loop spans 15 amino acids.

This clonotype was counted between two and nine times. This sequence joins TRBV29-1 and TRBJ2-5; no clear D gene. The CDR3 consists of 14 residues. The V and J ends lost 2 bases and 5 bases respectively, with 15 bases between them. CDR1 and CDR2 (germline): SQVTM, ANQGSEA. CDR3 in amino acids: CSVEMELAWETQYF. The CDR3 nucleotides are TGCAGCGTTGAAATGGAATTAGCCTGGGAGACCCAGTACTTC.

The chain couples TRBV24-1 to TRBJ2-7; TRBD2 is a possible D gene (6 bases). The CDR3 consists of 13 residues. Trimming left V 0 bases short and J 4 bases short, with 6 bases between. The germline V gene encodes CDR1 KGHDR and CDR2 SFDVKD. The CDR3 loop is CATSDLAGYEQYF. The CDR3 DNA sequence: TGTGCCACCAGTGATTTGGCGGGATACGAGCAGTACTTC.